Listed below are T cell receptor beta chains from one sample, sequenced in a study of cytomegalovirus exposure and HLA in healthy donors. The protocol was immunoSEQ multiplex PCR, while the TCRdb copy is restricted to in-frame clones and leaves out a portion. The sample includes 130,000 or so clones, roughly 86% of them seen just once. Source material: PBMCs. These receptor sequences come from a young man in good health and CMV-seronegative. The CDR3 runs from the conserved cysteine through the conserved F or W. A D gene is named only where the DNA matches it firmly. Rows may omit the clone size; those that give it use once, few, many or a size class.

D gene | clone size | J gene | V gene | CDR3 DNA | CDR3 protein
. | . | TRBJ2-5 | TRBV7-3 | TGTGCCAGCAGCTCGACTGGGGGGCAAGAGACCCAGTACTTC | CASSSTGGQETQYF
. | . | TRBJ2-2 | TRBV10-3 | TGTGCCATCAGTGAGTCGAGGCAGGGGAGCACCGGGGAGCTGTTTTTT | CAISESRQGSTGELFF
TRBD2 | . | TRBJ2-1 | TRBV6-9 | TGTGCCAGCAGTTATCGGATTAGCGGGGGGGCTAGTGAGCAGTTCTTC | CASSYRISGGASEQFF
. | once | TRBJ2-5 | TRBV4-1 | TGCGCCAGCAGCCAAGAGCCCCCCCGGGGTGGGCGAGAGACCCAGTACTTC | CASSQEPPRGGRETQYF
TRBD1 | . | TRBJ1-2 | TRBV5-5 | TGTGCCAGCAGCTTGGGTGGGACAGGGCCTAACTATGGCTACACCTTC | CASSLGGTGPNYGYTF
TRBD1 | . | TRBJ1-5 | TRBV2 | TGTGCCAGCAGTCATGGACAGGGGGTGACTCAGCCCCAGCATTTT | CASSHGQGVTQPQHF
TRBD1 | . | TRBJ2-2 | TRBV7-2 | TGTGCCAGCAGCTTTGACAGGGGTCGAGGCGGGGAGCTGTTTTTT | CASSFDRGRGGELFF
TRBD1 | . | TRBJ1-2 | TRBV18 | TGTGCCAGCTCACCGGACAGGAGTGGTGGCTACACCTTC | CASSPDRSGGYTF
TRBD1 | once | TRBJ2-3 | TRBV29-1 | TGCAGCGTTGGGTGGACAGGGATCACAGATACGCAGTATTTT | CSVGWTGITDTQYF
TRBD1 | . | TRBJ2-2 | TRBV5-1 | TGCGCCAGCAGCTTGAGACAGGGGGACACCGGGGAGCTGTTTTTT | CASSLRQGDTGELFF
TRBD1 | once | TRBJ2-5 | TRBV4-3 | TGCGCCAGCAGCCAAAGGGGGCTTTGGGAGACCCAGTACTTC | CASSQRGLWETQYF
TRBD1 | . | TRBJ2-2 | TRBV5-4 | TGTGCCAGCAGCACAGGGGTGGCCGGGGAGCTGTTTTTT | CASSTGVAGELFF
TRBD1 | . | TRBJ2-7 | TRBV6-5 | TGTGCCAGCAGTTACTCCTCACAGGGGGCCTACGAGCAGTACTTC | CASSYSSQGAYEQYF
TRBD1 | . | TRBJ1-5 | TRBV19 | TGTGCCAGCCGGGACAGGGGCCGGGGCAATCAGCCCCAGCATTTT | CASRDRGRGNQPQHF
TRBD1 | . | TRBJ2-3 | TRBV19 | TGTGCCAGTAGTATCCAGACAGGGAGCACAGATACGCAGTATTTT | CASSIQTGSTDTQYF
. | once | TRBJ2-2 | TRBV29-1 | TGCAGCGCCTGGAGGAACACCGGGGAGCTGTTTTTT | CSAWRNTGELFF
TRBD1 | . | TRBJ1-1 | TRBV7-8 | TGTGCCAGCAGCCCCCGGAACAGGGGGACTGAAGCTTTCTTT | CASSPRNRGTEAFF
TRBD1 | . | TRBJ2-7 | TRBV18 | TGTGCCAGCTCACCGGCGGCGGGACAGGGGGCCTACGAGCAGTACTTC | CASSPAAGQGAYEQYF
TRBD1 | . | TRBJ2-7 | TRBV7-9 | TGTGCCAGCAGCTTAGCCCCCCAGGGACAGGGTTCTTGGGAGCAGTACTTC | CASSLAPQGQGSWEQYF
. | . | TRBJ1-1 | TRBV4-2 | TGTGCCAGCAGCTCGGGGTGGGAAACTGAAGCTTTCTTT | CASSSGWETEAFF
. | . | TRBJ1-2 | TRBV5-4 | TGTGCCAGCAGCGAACAGGGTGGAGACACCTTC | CASSEQGGDTF
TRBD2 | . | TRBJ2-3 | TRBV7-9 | TGTGCCAGCAGCTTCTCCCGGGACTACCCCACAGATACGCAGTATTTT | CASSFSRDYPTDTQYF
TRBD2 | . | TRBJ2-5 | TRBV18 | TGTGCCAGCTCCCGGACTAGCGGAGAGACCCAGTACTTC | CASSRTSGETQYF
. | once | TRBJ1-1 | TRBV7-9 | TGTGCCAGCAAGAATTCAGGGTACATGAACACTGAAGCTTTCTTT | CASKNSGYMNTEAFF
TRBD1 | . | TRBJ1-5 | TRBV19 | TGTGCCAGTAGTTCGGTCTTTAACAGGGGAGATCAGCCCCAGCATTTT | CASSSVFNRGDQPQHF
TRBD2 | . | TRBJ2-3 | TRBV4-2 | TGTGCCAGCAGCCACGTTCCGCGGGGGGCCGGGGTAGATACGCAGTATTTT | CASSHVPRGAGVDTQYF
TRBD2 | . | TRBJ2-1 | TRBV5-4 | TGTGCCAGCAGCTACCTAGCGGGGGGGTACAATGAGCAGTTCTTC | CASSYLAGGYNEQFF
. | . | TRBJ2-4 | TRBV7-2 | TGTGCCAGCAGCTTATGGAATGGGGGGGCCTTGGAAGCCAAAAACATTCAGTACTTC | CASSLWNGGALEAKNIQYF
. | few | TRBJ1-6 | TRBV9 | TGTGCCAGCAGCGTAGAGGGTGGCAGGGATAATTCACCCCTCCACTTT | CASSVEGGRDNSPLHF
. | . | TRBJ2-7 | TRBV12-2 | TGTGCAAGTCGCTTTTGGACAGGCCTAAAACTCGAGCAGTACTTC | CASRFWTGLKLEQYF
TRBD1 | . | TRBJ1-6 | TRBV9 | TGTGCCAGCAGCGTAGGGACAGGGGATAATTCACCCCTCCACTTT | CASSVGTGDNSPLHF
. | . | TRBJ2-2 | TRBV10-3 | TGTGCCATCAGTGCTGACAGTTTTGCCGGGGAGCTGTTTTTT | CAISADSFAGELFF
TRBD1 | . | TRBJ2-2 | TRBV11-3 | TGTGCCAGCAGCTCACGACAGGGTTCCCCTAACACCGGGGAGCTGTTTTTT | CASSSRQGSPNTGELFF
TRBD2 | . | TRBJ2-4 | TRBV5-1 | TGCGCCAGCAGCTTGGAAGCGGGGGGGCTCGCCAAAAACATTCAGTACTTC | CASSLEAGGLAKNIQYF
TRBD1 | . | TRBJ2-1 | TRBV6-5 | TGTGCCAGCACCCCGAGGGGGCAAGGATACAATGAGCAGTTCTTC | CASTPRGQGYNEQFF
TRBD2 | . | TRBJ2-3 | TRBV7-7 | TGTGCCAGCAGCTCACTAGCGGGGGGCCGGGATACGCAGTATTTT | CASSSLAGGRDTQYF